A single sample gave rise to the 14 T cell receptor beta chains below, sequenced in a study of somatic mutations in cytotoxic T cells in rheumatoid arthritis. Generated by immunoSEQ multiplex PCR, the TCRdb table keeps only in-frame clones and is missing some. This sample yields about 29,000 clones, of which more than 85% are seen a single time; around 10% belongs to the top ten. The sample comprised CD8+ T cells sorted from blood. The receptors originated from an adult with rheumatoid arthritis.

The chain recombines TRBV15 with TRBJ2-3, with a tentative D call TRBD2 (5 bases). Germline loops: CDR1 LNHNV, CDR2 YYDKDF (reference sequence). V lost 0 bases to trimming and J lost 0 bases, with 13 bases between them. This CDR3 region has 17 residues. CDR3 bases: TGTGCCACCAGCAGAGATAGATTCAGGACTAGCACAGATACGCAGTATTTT. This sequence encodes CATSRDRFRTSTDTQYF.

This rearrangement joins TRBV11-2 to TRBJ2-1; 11 nucleotides agree with TRBD2. Trimming at V came to 4 bases and at J to 9 bases, leaving 11 bases not matched to a gene. The germline gives CDR1 SGHAT, CDR2 FQNNGV. This CDR3 spans 16 amino acids. The CDR3 here is CASSSILAGEWAEQFF. DNA for the CDR3: TGTGCCAGCAGCTCGATACTAGCGGGAGAATGGGCTGAGCAGTTCTTC.

This chain joins TRBV4-1 and TRBJ2-5; 7 nucleotides line up with TRBD1. Gene TRBJ2-7 matches the end of the DNA better, so the J call may be wrong. This CDR3 is 15 amino acids long. CDR1 MGHRA and CDR2 YSYEKL come from the germline V gene. The CDR3: CASSQVWTGLYEQYF. CDR3 DNA sequence: TGCGCCAGCAGCCAAGTATGGACAGGCCTCTACGAGCAGTACTTC.

The rearrangement links TRBV27 to TRBJ2-7; 8 bases line up with TRBD1. Germline CDR1 and CDR2: MNHEY and SMNVEV (reference sequence). V lost 6 bases to trimming and J lost 3 bases; unmatched junction nucleotides: 1. CDR3 length: 12 residues. CDR3 coding DNA: TGTGCCAGCAGGGGACAGGTCTACGAGCAGTACTTC. This translates into CASRGQVYEQYF.

V and J are TRBV10-2 and TRBJ2-7; 8 bases line up with TRBD2. Per the germline V gene, CDR1 is WSHSY and CDR2 is SAAADI. This CDR3 has 14 residues. V trimming: 2 bases; J trimming: 5 bases; junction bases outside the gene matches: 5. CDR3 DNA sequence: TGCGCCAGCAGTGAGCAGCGGGAGTCCCACGAGCAGTACTTC. It encodes CASSEQRESHEQYF.

The chain is built from TRBV27 and TRBJ2-1; 7 positions match TRBD1. Germline CDR1 and CDR2: MNHEY and SMNVEV (reference sequence). J lost 4 bases, V lost 5 bases, and 8 bases had no gene match. This CDR3 has 15 residues. In DNA form, the CDR3 reads TGTGCCAGCAGTAAAGGGACAGACTCTTACAATGAGCAGTTCTTC. Translating gives CASSKGTDSYNEQFF.

The chain has TRBV15 and TRBJ2-7, with TRBD2 matching 10 bases. The trim removed 3 bases at V and 2 bases at J, leaving 7 bases unmatched. There are 16 residues in the CDR3. Germline CDR1 is LNHNV and CDR2 is YYDKDF (reference sequence). In DNA form, the CDR3 reads TGTGCCACCAGCAGCGGGATAGCGGGGGGTGCCTACGAGCAGTACTTC. It is translated as CATSSGIAGGAYEQYF.

The chain is built from TRBV7-2 and TRBJ2-7, with a weak D call TRBD2 (5 bases). V was clipped by 1 base and J by 6 bases, with 10 bases between them. The V gene's germline CDR1 is SGHTA and CDR2 FQGNSA. This CDR3 is built from 13 residues. CDR3 sequence: CASSLEASSEQYF. CDR3 bases: TGTGCCAGCAGCTTAGAGGCTAGCTCCGAGCAGTACTTC.

This chain connects TRBV7-2 to TRBJ2-2; 8 positions agree with TRBD1. Germline trimming cut 1 base from V and 4 bases from J; bases unmatched to any gene: 5. Germline V gene lookup returns CDR1 SGHTA and CDR2 FQGNSA. This CDR3 comprises 16 residues. The CDR3 protein is CASSLGQGATTGELFF. The CDR3 bases are TGTGCCAGCAGCTTAGGTCAGGGGGCGACCACCGGGGAGCTGTTTTTT.

The rearrangement joins TRBV7-9 to TRBJ2-7, with unresolved D. In germline, CDR1 is SEHNR, CDR2 FQNEAQ (reference sequence). V gave up 4 bases and J gave up 2 bases, with 3 bases separating them. This CDR3 is 11 amino acids long. This chain's CDR3 is CASSSPYEQYF. CDR3 nucleotide sequence: TGTGCCAGCAGCTCACCCTACGAGCAGTACTTC.

V is TRBV30 and J is TRBJ1-1; possible D gene TRBD1, 5 bases. This CDR3 comprises 14 residues. Trimming removed 4 bases from V and 1 base from J, with 13 bases in between. Germline assignment: CDR1 GTSNPN and CDR2 SVGIG (reference sequence). The CDR3, as DNA: TGTGCCTGGATCCCCCCCGGGGGGAACACTGAAGCTTTCTTT. Its protein is CAWIPPGGNTEAFF.

This chain connects TRBV27 to TRBJ1-6, with 7 nucleotides matching TRBD1. CDR3 length: 14 amino acids. Trimming removed 6 bases from V and 6 bases from J; junction bases left unmatched: 5. Germline CDR1 is MNHEY and CDR2 is SMNVEV (reference sequence). CDR3 loop: CASRPGTVNSPLHF. The CDR3 DNA follows: TGTGCCAGCAGACCCGGGACAGTTAATTCACCCCTCCACTTT.

This clone was counted a single time. The chain joins TRBV14 to TRBJ2-2, with TRBD2 matching 7 bases. CDR1 SGHDN and CDR2 FVKESK come from the germline V gene. J was trimmed by 2 bases and V by 4 bases; bases with no gene match: 13. The CDR3 totals 18 residues. DNA for the CDR3: TGTGCCAGCAGCCCTCTATTTGCAAGCGGGACCAACACCGGGGAGCTGTTTTTT. It translates to CASSPLFASGTNTGELFF. The full variable domain, in which reference TRBV14 and TRBJ2-2 provide the parts outside the CDR3, is EAGVTQFPSHSVIEKGQTVTLRCDPISGHDNLYWYRRVMGKEIKFLLHFVKESKQDESGMPNNRFLAERTGGTYSTLKVQPAELEDSGVYFCASSPLFASGTNTGELFFGEGSRLTVL.

The chain couples TRBV5-8 to TRBJ2-3; 8 bases align to TRBD1. CDR3 length equals 15 residues. Germline V gene sequence: CDR1 SGHTS, CDR2 YDEGEE. V gave up 2 bases and J gave up 5 bases; unmatched junction bases: 7. CDR3 region: CASSLGGRGLDTQYF. CDR3 in DNA: TGTGCCAGCAGCTTAGGAGGCAGGGGGCTAGATACGCAGTATTTT.